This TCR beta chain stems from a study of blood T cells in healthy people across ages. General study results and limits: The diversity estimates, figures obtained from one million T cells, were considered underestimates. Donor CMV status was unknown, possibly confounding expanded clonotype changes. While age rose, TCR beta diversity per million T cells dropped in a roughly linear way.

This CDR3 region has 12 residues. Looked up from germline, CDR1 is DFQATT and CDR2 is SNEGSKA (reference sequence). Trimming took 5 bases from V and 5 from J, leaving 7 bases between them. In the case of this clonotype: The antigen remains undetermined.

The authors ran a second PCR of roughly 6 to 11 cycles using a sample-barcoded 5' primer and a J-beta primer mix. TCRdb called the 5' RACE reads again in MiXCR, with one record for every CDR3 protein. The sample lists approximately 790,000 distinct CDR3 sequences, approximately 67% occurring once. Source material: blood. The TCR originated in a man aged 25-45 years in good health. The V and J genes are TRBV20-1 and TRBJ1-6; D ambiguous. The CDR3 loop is CSAPTNNSPLHF. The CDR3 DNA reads TGCAGTGCTCCAACTAATAATTCACCCCTCCACTTT.